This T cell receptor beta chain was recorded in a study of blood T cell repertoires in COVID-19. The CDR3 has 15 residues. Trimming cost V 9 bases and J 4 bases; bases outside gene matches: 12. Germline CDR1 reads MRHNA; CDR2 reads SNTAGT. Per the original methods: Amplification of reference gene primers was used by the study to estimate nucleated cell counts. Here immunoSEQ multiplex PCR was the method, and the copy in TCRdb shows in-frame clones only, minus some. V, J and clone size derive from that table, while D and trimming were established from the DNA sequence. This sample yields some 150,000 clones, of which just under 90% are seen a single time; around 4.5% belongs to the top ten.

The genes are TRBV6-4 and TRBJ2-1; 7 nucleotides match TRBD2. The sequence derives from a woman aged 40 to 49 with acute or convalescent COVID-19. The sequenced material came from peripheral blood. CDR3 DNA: TGTGCCAGTTCCCGGGAGGCCGGGGAATACAATGAGCAGTTCTTC. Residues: CASSREAGEYNEQFF.